This entry lists 31 T cell receptor beta chains sequenced from one sample in a study of blood T cell repertoires in COVID-19. Generated by immunoSEQ multiplex PCR, the TCRdb table keeps only in-frame clones and is missing some. The table includes 50,000 to 70,000 clones, approximately 89% detected once. The source material was peripheral blood. The receptors were gathered from a man aged 55 to 70 with active or convalescent COVID-19.

The V and J genes are TRBV5-4 and TRBJ2-6, with TRBD1 identical over 12 bases. With 4 bases clipped from V and 4 bases from J, the junction kept 9 bases outside the gene matches. The CDR3 extends over 18 amino acids. The V gene's germline CDR1 is SGHNT and CDR2 YYREEE (reference sequence). The CDR3, as DNA: TGTGCCAGCAGCCTGGGACAGGGGGCGCGAGGAGGGGCCAACGTCCTGACTTTC. This translates into CASSLGQGARGGANVLTF.

The chain joins TRBV5-5 to TRBJ2-7, with a possible D match to TRBD1 (6 bases). The CDR3 runs to 14 residues. Trimming shortened V by 5 bases and J by 2 bases, and 14 bases separated the two germline ends. Germline CDR1 SGHKS, CDR2 YYEKEE (reference sequence). The CDR3 here is CASSHTRDTYEQYF. CDR3 DNA: TGTGCCAGCAGTCATACCCGGGACACCTACGAGCAGTACTTC.

The gene calls are TRBV10-3 and TRBJ1-5; no clear D. The germline V gene encodes CDR1 ENHRY and CDR2 SYGVKD. With 3 bases removed from V and 2 bases from J, the gap between germline ends came to 8 bases. The length of the CDR3 is 14 residues. The DNA of the CDR3 is TGTGCCATCAGTGACGGCGGAGGCAATCAGCCCCAGCATTTT. Protein: CAISDGGGNQPQHF.

This sequence joins TRBV7-9 and TRBJ1-1; 7 bases fit TRBD1. CDR3 length: 15 amino acids. CDR1 is SEHNR, CDR2 FQNEAQ, per germline (reference sequence). The V and J ends lost 6 bases and 0 bases, in that order; junction bases with no gene match: 7. The CDR3 DNA reads TGTGCCAGCAGTTCACCGACAGGGATGAACACTGAAGCTTTCTTT. Translation gives CASSSPTGMNTEAFF.

The rearrangement links TRBV7-9 to TRBJ1-5; D might be TRBD1 (5 bases). Trimming cost V 2 bases and J 3 bases, with 14 bases left between them. The CDR3 length is 16 residues. The V gene's germline CDR1 is SEHNR and CDR2 FQNEAQ (reference sequence). CDR3 sequence: CASSLWSGHNNQPQHF. CDR3 bases: TGTGCCAGCAGCTTATGGTCTGGACACAACAATCAGCCCCAGCATTTT.

The chain couples TRBV28 to TRBJ1-5; 8 bases fit TRBD1. CDR3 length: 15 amino acids. The germline V gene encodes CDR1 MDHEN and CDR2 SYDVKM. J gave up 0 bases and V 7 bases, and 5 bases lay outside the gene matches. The CDR3 bases are TGTGCCAGCACCTCAGGACAGGGTAGCAATCAGCCCCAGCATTTT. Protein product: CASTSGQGSNQPQHF.

The V and J genes are TRBV19 and TRBJ2-6; 7 bases match TRBD1. Trimming cost V 5 bases and J 2 bases; bases outside gene matches: 12. From germline, CDR1 is LNHDA and CDR2 SQIVND (reference sequence). This CDR3 contains 18 residues. CDR3: CASSEIGQVVAGANVLTF. DNA for the CDR3: TGTGCCAGTAGTGAAATAGGACAGGTTGTGGCTGGGGCCAACGTCCTGACTTTC.

This clone was seen once. The chain's CDR3 is CASSQDRLAGGPDTQYF. The DNA for the CDR3 is TGCGCCAGCAGCCAAGATCGACTAGCGGGGGGGCCAGATACGCAGTATTTT. The V call is TRBV4-1, the J call TRBJ2-3, with 14 bases matching TRBD2. CDR1 MGHRA and CDR2 YSYEKL come from the germline V gene. The junction had 3 bases not matched to a gene; V was cut back by 0 bases and J by 4 bases. The CDR3 contains 17 residues.

This chain joins TRBV6-5 and TRBJ1-5, with D tentatively TRBD1 (5 bases). Germline V gives CDR1 MNHEY, CDR2 SVGAGI. CDR3 length: 13 amino acids. Between the trimmed V and J ends, which lost 2 bases and 7 bases, there was a span of 9 bases. CDR3 nucleotide sequence: TGTGCCAGCAGTTACAGGGGTGGACAGCCCCAGCATTTT. Translated: CASSYRGGQPQHF.

This chain connects TRBV25-1 to TRBJ2-7, with 8 nucleotides matching TRBD2. V trimming: 3 bases; J trimming: 5 bases; junction bases outside the gene matches: 9. CDR1 is MGHDK, CDR2 SYGVNS, per germline. The CDR3 runs to 15 residues. The DNA of the CDR3 is TGTGCCAGCAGTGAGACAGCGGGAGATCGTAACGAGCAGTACTTC. It translates to CASSETAGDRNEQYF.

This sequence joins TRBV14 and TRBJ1-5; D is unresolved. Trimming removed 6 bases at V and 4 bases at J, with 7 bases between. There are 12 residues in the CDR3. CDR1 and CDR2 from the germline V gene are SGHDN and FVKESK. Written as DNA, the CDR3 is TGTGCCAGCAGTTATAGTAATCAGCCCCAGCATTTT. Encoded protein: CASSYSNQPQHF.

The chain combines TRBV19 with TRBJ2-3; 10 bases map to TRBD1. The trim removed 5 bases at V and 5 bases at J, leaving 7 bases unmatched. The germline CDR1 and CDR2 sequences are LNHDA and SQIVND (reference sequence). This CDR3 is built from 15 residues. CDR3 sequence reads: CASSPVDRGKDTQYF. The CDR3 DNA follows: TGTGCCAGTAGTCCCGTGGACAGGGGGAAAGATACGCAGTATTTT.

Written as DNA, the CDR3 is TGTGCCAGTAGTATGGAGGTGGGGACAGGGCCCAGGGAGACCCAGTACTTC. Translation: CASSMEVGTGPRETQYF. The rearrangement links TRBV19 to TRBJ2-5; TRBD1 aligns across 9 bases. V was pared by 3 bases and J by 5 bases, with 13 bases of the junction left unmatched. The CDR3 is 17 amino acids. Looked up from germline, CDR1 is LNHDA and CDR2 is SQIVND (reference sequence).

The chain recombines TRBV19 with TRBJ2-5; a weak D match, TRBD1 (6 bases). Between the trimmed V and J ends, which lost 5 bases and 5 bases, there was a span of 12 bases. The CDR3 contains 13 residues. Germline CDR1 is LNHDA and CDR2 is SQIVND (reference sequence). The CDR3 protein is CASSPSGVETQYF. In nucleotides, the CDR3 is TGTGCCAGTAGTCCTTCAGGGGTGGAGACCCAGTACTTC.

V is TRBV6-2 or TRBV6-3 and J is TRBJ1-5; 9 bases are a match to TRBD1. CDR1 MNHEY and CDR2 SVGEGT come from the germline V gene. The CDR3 has 16 residues. Losses at the gene ends were 1 base for V and 4 bases for J; bases not matched to a gene: 5. The CDR3 DNA reads as TGTGCCAGCAGTTACTTGGGGACAGGGATAAATCAGCCCCAGCATTTT. Translated, it gives CASSYLGTGINQPQHF.

This clone came up once. The chain employs TRBV6-4 and TRBJ1-2; tentatively, D is TRBD1 (6 bases). There are 16 residues in the CDR3. V was pared by 2 bases and J by 7 bases, with 20 bases between. Germline V gene lookup returns CDR1 MRHNA and CDR2 SNTAGT. The CDR3 sequence: CASSDAIGQRGGGYTF. CDR3 DNA sequence: TGTGCCAGCAGTGACGCTATCGGACAGCGAGGGGGTGGCTACACCTTC.

The chain has TRBV11-2 and TRBJ2-1; 8 positions agree with TRBD1. CDR3 length: 16 residues. Looked up from germline, CDR1 is SGHAT and CDR2 is FQNNGV. V was pared by 5 bases and J by 5 bases, with 11 bases of the junction left unmatched. CDR3 bases: TGTGCCAGCAGCCACGACGGGACAGGAAGAAACAATGAGCAGTTCTTC. Protein: CASSHDGTGRNNEQFF.

CDR3 in amino acids: CASSPRASGGQETQYF. The CDR3 nucleotides are TGCGCCAGCAGCCCCCGGGCTAGCGGGGGACAAGAGACCCAGTACTTC. The chain carries TRBV4-1 and TRBJ2-5; 10 nucleotides align to TRBD2. This CDR3 comprises 16 residues. Germline V CDR1 and CDR2: MGHRA, YSYEKL. V was clipped by 4 bases and J by 2 bases; unmatched bases: 7.

There are a few counts of this clone. The chain joins TRBV9 to TRBJ1-6; 9 nucleotides align to TRBD1. V dropped 7 bases and J dropped 7; count of bases not matched to a gene: 3. The CDR3 runs to 13 residues. Germline assignment: CDR1 SGDLS and CDR2 YYNGEE. Here the CDR3 DNA reads TGTGCCAGCGGGACAGGGAACAATTCACCCCTCCACTTT. Translating gives CASGTGNNSPLHF.

CDR3 bases: TGTGCCAGCAGCTCCCCCGGTTCGCGGCTAGTCCTTGAGCAGTTCTTC. It specifies CASSSPGSRLVLEQFF. The chain recombines TRBV7-8 with TRBJ2-1; D gene uncertain. Trimming took 4 bases from V and 9 from J, leaving 22 bases between them. This CDR3 is 16 amino acids long. Germline lookup yields CDR1 SGHVS and CDR2 FQNEAQ.

The chain employs TRBV16 and TRBJ1-2; D remains unclear. Germline CDR1 and CDR2: KGHSY and FQNENV. V lost 0 bases and J 0 bases, leaving 5 bases between the germline ends. There are 14 residues in the CDR3. The CDR3 spells CASSQSTSNYGYTF. CDR3 in DNA: TGTGCCAGCAGCCAATCGACATCTAACTATGGCTACACCTTC.

The chain recombines TRBV5-1 with TRBJ1-4; D is possibly TRBD1 (5 bases). This CDR3 spans 15 amino acids. V lost 0 bases and J 0 bases, leaving 6 bases between the germline ends. The germline gives CDR1 SGHRS, CDR2 YFSETQ. The CDR3 is CASSLGQSTNEKLFF. The DNA of the CDR3 is TGCGCCAGCAGCTTGGGACAGTCAACTAATGAAAAACTGTTTTTT.

The V call is TRBV7-7, the J call TRBJ2-2, with 8 bases fitting TRBD1. The CDR3 consists of 15 residues. V shed 6 bases, J shed 5 bases, and the junction held 8 bases outside the gene matches. CDR1 is SSHAT and CDR2 is FNYEAQ in the germline V gene (reference sequence). In nucleotides, the CDR3 is TGTGCCAGCAGTTCCCAGGGGGCTGAGACCGGGGAGCTGTTTTTT. Amino acids: CASSSQGAETGELFF.

The chain couples TRBV3-1 (or the pseudogene TRBV3-2) to TRBJ2-7, with 8 bases identical to TRBD1. Germline V gives CDR1 LGHDT, CDR2 YNNKEL (reference sequence). The length of the CDR3 is 12 residues. V dropped 4 bases and J dropped 6; count of bases not matched to a gene: 2. The CDR3 spells CASSLGQVEQYF. The CDR3 DNA is TGTGCCAGCAGCCTGGGACAGGTCGAGCAGTACTTC.

The V call is TRBV2, the J call TRBJ1-4; 9 bases fit TRBD1. V shed 11 bases, J shed 7 bases, and the junction held 8 bases outside the gene matches. Germline values: CDR1 SNHLY, CDR2 FYNNEI. The CDR3 runs to 13 residues. The CDR3 DNA reads TGTGCCGGATCGGGACAGGGACGTGAAAAACTGTTTTTT. Encoded protein: CAGSGQGREKLFF.

The genes are TRBV4-2 and TRBJ2-1; 8 bases agree with TRBD2. Germline CDR1 and CDR2: LGHNA and YNFKEQ. This CDR3 comprises 16 residues. V was pared by 4 bases and J by 0 bases, with 5 bases of the junction left unmatched. CDR3 sequence: CASSPLSGISYNEQFF. The CDR3 DNA follows: TGTGCCAGCAGCCCACTTAGCGGGATCTCCTACAATGAGCAGTTCTTC.

The rearrangement links TRBV6-2 or TRBV6-3 to TRBJ2-2; a possible D gene is TRBD1 (6 bases). The germline CDR1 and CDR2 sequences are MNHEY and SVGEGT. The CDR3 is made up of 13 amino acids. The V end lost 4 bases, the J end lost 7 bases, and 10 bases lay between the germline ends. This chain's CDR3 is CASSLQGIGELFF. CDR3 bases: TGTGCCAGCAGTTTGCAGGGGATCGGGGAGCTGTTTTTT.

The CDR3 spells CASSLASRGNSPLHF. The CDR3 coding sequence is TGTGCCAGCAGCTTGGCTAGTAGGGGTAATTCACCCCTCCACTTT. The chain joins TRBV5-6 to TRBJ1-6; D might be TRBD1 (5 bases). The germline V and J ends were trimmed by 0 bases and 6 bases, with 10 bases remaining between them. Germline V gene lookup returns CDR1 SGHDT and CDR2 YYEEEE. The CDR3 has 15 amino acids.

The chain has TRBV6-2 or TRBV6-3 and TRBJ1-5; 9 bases agree with TRBD1. The J segment lost 2 bases and the V segment lost 5 bases, leaving 13 bases of the junction unmatched. This CDR3 is 18 amino acids long. Germline V gene sequence: CDR1 MNHEY, CDR2 SVGEGT. The CDR3 loop reads CASSGPRQGGAGNQPQHF. CDR3 DNA sequence: TGTGCCAGCAGTGGTCCTAGACAGGGGGGAGCTGGCAATCAGCCCCAGCATTTT.

The chain has TRBV28 and TRBJ1-1; 7 bases match TRBD1. The J segment lost 6 bases and the V segment lost 5 bases, leaving 9 bases of the junction unmatched. The germline V gene encodes CDR1 MDHEN and CDR2 SYDVKM. The CDR3 is made up of 14 amino acids. The CDR3 loop reads CASSRNTGAAEAFF. In nucleotides, the CDR3 is TGTGCCAGCAGTAGAAATACAGGGGCCGCTGAAGCTTTCTTT.

The CDR3 reads CASSLVGARSEKLFF. CDR3 nucleotides: TGTGCCAGCAGCTTAGTAGGGGCCCGTAGTGAAAAACTGTTTTTT. The chain has TRBV7-9 and TRBJ1-4; tentative D call: TRBD1 (5 bases). CDR3 size: 15 residues. Germline V CDR1 and CDR2: SEHNR, FQNEAQ (reference sequence). V was shortened by 1 base and J by 7 bases, with 13 bases between the two germline ends.